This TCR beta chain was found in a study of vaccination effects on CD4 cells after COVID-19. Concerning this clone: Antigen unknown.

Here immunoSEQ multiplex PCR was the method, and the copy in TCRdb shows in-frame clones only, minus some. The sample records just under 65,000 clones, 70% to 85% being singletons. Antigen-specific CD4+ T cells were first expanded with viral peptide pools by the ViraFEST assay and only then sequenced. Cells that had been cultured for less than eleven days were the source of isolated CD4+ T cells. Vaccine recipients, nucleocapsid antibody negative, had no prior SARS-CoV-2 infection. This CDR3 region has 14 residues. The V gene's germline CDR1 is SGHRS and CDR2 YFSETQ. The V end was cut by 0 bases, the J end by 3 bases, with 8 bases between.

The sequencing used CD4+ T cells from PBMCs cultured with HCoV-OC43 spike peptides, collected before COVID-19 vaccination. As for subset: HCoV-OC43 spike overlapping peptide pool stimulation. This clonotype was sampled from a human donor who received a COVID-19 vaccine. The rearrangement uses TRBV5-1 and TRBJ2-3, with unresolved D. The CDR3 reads CASSLDYRTDTQYF. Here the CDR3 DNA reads TGCGCCAGCAGCTTGGACTATCGTACAGATACGCAGTATTTT.